The clone carrying this T cell receptor (beta chain) was observed a handful of times. Trimming took off 4 bases at V and 3 bases at J, with 16 bases between the two ends. Germline CDR1 KGHSH, CDR2 LQKENI. The CDR3 length is 16 residues. Clones were sequenced by immunoSEQ multiplex PCR, and TCRdb holds only the in-frame ones, with some missing. The repertoire holds some 42,000 clones, with roughly four fifths as singletons. The source of the sample is a study of blood T cell repertoires in COVID-19. Sample: peripheral blood. The chain carries TRBV18 and TRBJ2-4, with a weak D call TRBD2 (6 bases). The source of this sequence is a woman in her 70s with acute or convalescent COVID-19. The CDR3 nucleotides read TGTGCCAGCTCACAAGAACTGATGGGAGGCAAAAACATTCAGTACTTC. Translating it yields CASSQELMGGKNIQYF.